This TCR beta chain was sequenced for a study of blood T cell repertoires in COVID-19. Overall study: Acute and convalescent COVID-19 specimens originated in the United States, Italy and Spain. PBMCs, B-cell-depleted T cells, or T cells were the source of the cDNA or gDNA that made up the material.

How the authors handled the data: Estimates of nucleated cell counts were drawn from the amplification of reference gene primers. Clones were read by immunoSEQ multiplex PCR, and TCRdb kept only the in-frame ones, dropping some. D and trimming were read from the DNA, whereas the V and J calls and clone size are those reported in that table. The sample gives 150,000 or so clones, roughly nine tenths of which show up once; more than 3% is in the top ten. This CDR3 region has 12 residues. V was cut by 7 bases and J by 9 bases, with 10 bases left in between. The chain has TRBV12-3 or TRBV12-4 and TRBJ1-6; D is perhaps TRBD1 (5 bases). Specimen: peripheral blood. This clonotype was obtained from a woman in her seventies with acute or convalescent COVID-19. Here the CDR3 DNA reads TGTGCCAGCACAGGGAAAGGTTCACCCCTCCACTTT. Its translation is CASTGKGSPLHF.